The text below deals with one T cell receptor beta chain. Its antigen specificity is not known. Within one base of it there is no much larger clone, and no base qualities were kept. This record belongs to a study of blood T cell repertoires in COVID-19 (dated by TCRdb to between 2020 and 2021). Background on the whole study: The collaborator samples originated in the United States, Italy and Spain and spanned the acute and convalescent phases of COVID-19. The material from the prospective study consisted of cDNA or gDNA derived from T cells, B-cell-depleted T cells, or PBMCs. Deeply sampled blood TCRbeta repertoires from subjects exposed to, actively infected with, or recovered from COVID-19 were included in the dataset. Where HLA class I and class II types were available, the types were taken from metadata supplied by the sample provider, not from assay-based typing. The samples were drawn from the first 160 participants of the ongoing ImmuneRACE study and from 1,254 subjects provided by 6 global collaborators. A de-identified subject ID, COVID-19 status, age in years and sex were almost always included in the sample metadata. The repertoires were released in a freely available public database meant as a resource for research on the immune response to SARS-CoV-2.

Whole blood was collected in K2EDTA tubes by collaborating institutions according to the institutions' own protocols. For TCRbeta analysis, collaborators shipped samples as frozen whole blood, isolated PBMCs, or DNA extracted from either of those sample types. As encoded in the germline V gene (reference sequence), CDR1 is SEHNR while CDR2 is FQNEAQ. The CDR3 goes from the cysteine to the phenylalanine over 14 residues. Of all the DNA, just the CDR3 is kept, 42 bases in frame from base 1. V lost 1 base and J lost 6 bases, and the count of bases not matched to a germline gene is 5. TCRbeta CDR3 regions were amplified from genomic DNA by means of the immunoSEQ Assay, a bias-controlled multiplex PCR. Per the original workflow: Nucleated cell counts per sample were estimated from amplification of reference gene primers within the assay. To quantify the absolute abundance of each unique TCRbeta CDR3 rearrangement, sequence reads were collapsed and filtered. For each sample, productive Simpson clonality was calculated as the square root of Simpson's diversity index across productive rearrangements. As stored in TCRdb, this immuneACCESS dataset retains in-frame rearrangements with V and J assigned. A fraction of the clones does not appear; measured against another copy, unresolved V genes explain less than half of the discrepancy, and the remainder lacks a known reason. Clone size and V and J calls were adopted from that table, with D and trimming inferred from the DNA. The sample table lists 210,000 or so clones, about nine tenths of them with a count of one. The ten largest clones take up approximately 2.6% of the sample.

Findings and caveats that apply to the study as a whole: How much clinical and demographic metadata was included differed by source and by participant, and the metadata was provided uncurated.

The V gene is TRBV7-9 and the J gene is TRBJ1-1, with 7 bases aligning to TRBD1. The TCR comes from a woman between 55 and 75 years old with acute or convalescent COVID-19. Sequencing input: peripheral blood. The CDR3 protein is CASSLDYDRAEAFF. The DNA sequence reads TGTGCCAGCAGCTTAGATTACGACAGGGCTGAAGCTTTCTTT.